The 20 T cell receptor beta chains listed next were all sequenced from one sample in a study of CD8+ T cells in alopecia areata. Following extraction, RNA underwent reverse transcription to cDNA, which served as the sequencing template. Only in-frame clones appear in the TCRdb table, and some are missing; sequencing was by immunoSEQ multiplex PCR. The sample presents 20,000 or so clones, none singletons. CD4, CD8alpha, NKG2D, NKG2ACE and other markers were used to sort pooled cutaneous lymph node cells. The sequenced sample was CD8+ T cells sorted from a lymph node. The receptors shown here come from a C3H/HeJ mouse with alopecia areata. MHC haplotype of the strain: H2-k.

The sample holds many counts of this clone. Gene labels here are mouse ones. The read falls 4 residues short of the CDR3 end, and the missing part is taken from the germline J gene. The chain uses TRBV1 and TRBJ2-7; maybe TRBD2 (6 bases). V shed 0 bases and J shed 3 bases, with 6 bases lying between them. The CDR3 has 13 amino acids. Germline V gives CDR1 NSQYPW, CDR2 LRSPGD (reference sequence). CDR3 protein: CTCSADWGYEQYF. Incomplete CDR3 DNA: TGCACCTGCAGTGCAGACTGGGGCTAT.

This clone was seen only a few times. The listed genes are named as in mouse. The read finishes 4 residues shy of the CDR3 end, and the germline J gene is used to complete it. The chain has TRBV13-2 and TRBJ2-5; 8 positions agree with TRBD2. CDR3 size: 14 residues. With 6 bases clipped from V and 2 bases from J, the junction kept 5 bases outside the gene matches. Germline-derived CDR1 and CDR2 are NNHNN and SYGAGS (reference sequence). CDR3 residues: CASALDWGQDTQYF. CDR3 DNA (partial): TGTGCCAGCGCCCTCGACTGGGGCCAAGAC.

This clone has at least ten counts. Each gene name is a mouse one. The part of the CDR3 DNA that was read is TGCACCTGCAGTGCAGACTGGGGGGGCTCCTAT. Residues: CTCSADWGGSY. The complete CDR3 protein is CTCSADWGGSYEQYF. The chain carries TRBV1 and TRBJ2-7; 9 nucleotides agree with TRBD2. The read gets to within 4 residues of the CDR3 end, and the germline J gene fills in the rest. Germline values: CDR1 NSQYPW, CDR2 LRSPGD (reference sequence). CDR3 length: 15 amino acids. J lost 0 bases, V lost 0 bases, and 0 bases had no gene match.

There are many counts of this clone. This could be a read error, since a much larger clone is one nucleotide away. Mouse names are used for the genes. The read comes to an end 4 residues before the CDR3 does, leaving the germline J gene to fill in the end. This chain uses TRBV13-3 with TRBJ1-1; 11 bases agree with TRBD1. Germline-derived CDR1 and CDR2 are NNHDY and SYVADS. This CDR3 contains 15 residues. V lost 0 bases, J lost 3 bases, and 1 base stayed unmatched. The CDR3 protein is CASSDAGQGDTEVFF. The CDR3 DNA, read in part, is TGTGCCAGCAGTGATGCGGGACAGGGGGACACA.

Remarks on this clone: Genes and germline are mouse. The covered CDR3 bases are TGTGCCAGCAGTTTAGGGACAAAAAAC. Its protein is CASSLGTKN. The full CDR3 sequence reads CASSLGTKNTLYF. The chain couples TRBV15 to TRBJ2-4, with D perhaps TRBD1 (5 bases). The read terminates 4 residues before the CDR3 end, so the remaining end is supplied by the germline J gene. The germline V gene has CDR1 SGHND and CDR2 FRSKSL. There are 13 residues in the CDR3.

In regard to this clone: Gene and germline names: mouse. Read sequence stops 4 residues before the CDR3 end, and the germline J gene provides the missing end. The chain couples TRBV1 to TRBJ2-2; D gene ambiguous. The germline V gene encodes CDR1 NSQYPW and CDR2 LRSPGD (reference sequence). This CDR3 has 11 residues. Trimming removed 3 bases from V and 6 bases from J, with 2 bases in between. The CDR3 spells CTCSASGQLYF. Partial CDR3 DNA: TGCACCTGCAGTGCCTCCGGG.

This clone was observed a few times. Gene labels here are mouse ones. Coverage ceases 4 residues before the CDR3 finishes, and the germline J gene fills in the end. The gene calls are TRBV14 and TRBJ2-3; the match to TRBD2 covers 8 bases. The V gene end was trimmed by 1 base and the J gene end by 3 bases; junction bases not matched to a gene: 4. Per the germline V gene, CDR1 is SGHDT and CDR2 is FRDEAV. The CDR3 runs 15 residues. CDR3 DNA (partial): TGTGCCAGCAGTTTCCCTGGGGGGAGGGCAGAA. Translation gives CASSFPGGRAE. In full, the CDR3 is CASSFPGGRAETLYF. Variable domain in full (rest from reference TRBV14 and TRBJ2-3): EAGVTQSPRYAVLQEGQAVSFWCDPISGHDTLYWYQQPRDQGPQLLVYFRDEAVIDNSQLPSDRFSAVRPKGTNSTLKIQSAKQGDTATYLCASSFPGGRAETLYFGSGTRLTVL.

With regard to this clone: At residue 11, TCRdb's protein disagrees with the DNA translation; the protein shown here derives from the DNA. Genes and germline come from the mouse. Read coverage stops 3 residues before the CDR3 terminus; the germline J gene supplies the remainder. The rearrangement links TRBV12-1 to TRBJ1-3; D is uncertain. The CDR3 loop spans 14 amino acids. The V gene's germline CDR1 is SGHSN and CDR2 HYEKVE. V was clipped by 3 bases and J by 0 bases, with 8 bases between them. The CDR3 reads CASSSNSSGNTLYF. The CDR3 bases that were read are TGTGCCAGCTCTTCCAACAGTTCTGGAAATACG.

This clone was counted at least ten times. Germline and genes: mouse. The read stops 4 residues short of the end of the CDR3; the missing end is completed from the germline J gene. V gene TRBV13-3 combines with J gene TRBJ1-4; the match to TRBD1 covers 10 bases. The CDR3 has 14 residues. The germline V gene has CDR1 NNHDY and CDR2 SYVADS. CDR3 DNA (partial): TGTGCCAGCAGCCCCGGGACAGGGGTCGAA. It yields the protein CASSPGTGVE. The complete CDR3 reads CASSPGTGVERLFF.

This clone was seen a few times. Mouse germline and gene names are used. The DNA ends 4 residues before the CDR3 does, and the rest of the CDR3 is filled in from the germline J gene. The chain has TRBV1 and TRBJ2-7, with 9 bases that match TRBD1. J was trimmed by 3 bases and V by 4 bases; bases with no gene match: 4. There are 14 residues in the CDR3. From germline, CDR1 is NSQYPW and CDR2 LRSPGD (reference sequence). The CDR3 loop is CTCSVGTGIYEQYF. The sequenced part of the CDR3 DNA is TGCACCTGCAGTGTAGGGACAGGGATCTAT. The whole variable domain, remainder taken from reference TRBV1 and TRBJ2-7, is VTLLEQNPRWRLVPRGQAVNLRCILKNSQYPWMSWYQQDLQKQLQWLFTLRSPGDKEVKSLPGADYLATRVTDTELRLQVANMSQGRTLYCTCSVGTGIYEQYFGPGTRLTVL.

This clone was seen at least ten times. The TCRdb protein and the DNA translation do not line up at residue 12; the protein shown here was made by translating the DNA. The gene names here belong to mouse. Coverage ceases 3 residues before the CDR3 finishes, and the germline J gene fills in the end. J is TRBJ1-3 and V is TRBV19, with D tentatively TRBD1 (5 bases). From germline, CDR1 is FNHDT and CDR2 SITEND (reference sequence). There are 15 residues in the CDR3. Trimming took 3 bases from V and 1 from J, leaving 11 bases between them. The DNA read from the CDR3 is TGTGCCAGCAGTACCAGGGAGGAATCTGGAAATACG. Amino acids: CASSTREESGNT. In full, the CDR3 reads CASSTREESGNTLYF.

At least ten counts were recorded for this clone. These gene names are mouse names. The read ends 4 residues before the CDR3 terminus; that terminus is restored from the germline J gene. This chain uses TRBV13-3 with TRBJ1-4, with D possibly being TRBD1 (5 bases). Germline values: CDR1 NNHDY, CDR2 SYVADS. V lost 0 bases to trimming and J lost 0 bases, with 12 bases between them. The CDR3 spans 17 residues. The CDR3 loop is CASSDARGGISNERLFF. The sequenced CDR3 bases are TGTGCCAGCAGTGATGCCCGGGGGGGAATTTCCAACGAA.

Concerning this clone: Gene and germline names: mouse. The CDR3 is cut off 4 residues early in the read; its end comes from the germline J gene. The chain employs TRBV13-3 and TRBJ2-7, with D tentatively TRBD1 (5 bases). The CDR3 consists of 14 residues. Germline-derived CDR1 and CDR2 are NNHDY and SYVADS. The part of the CDR3 DNA that was read is TGTGCCAGCAGTGACAGGGAAGGGCTAGAT. Protein sequence: CASSDREGLD. The CDR3 in its entirety is CASSDREGLDEQYF.

The table lists this clone with a few counts. Gene names and germline refer to mouse. The CDR3 extends 4 residues past the end of the read, so its final part is completed from the germline J gene. The gene calls are TRBV13-2 and TRBJ1-2; D unclear. V lost 0 bases, J lost 2 bases, and 5 bases lay in between. Germline-derived CDR1 and CDR2 are NNHNN and SYGAGS (reference sequence). The CDR3 totals 13 residues. The covered CDR3 bases are TGTGCCAGCGGTGATGCAGCGAACTCC. Translating it yields CASGDAANS. In full, the CDR3 reads CASGDAANSDYTF.

On this clone itself: Genes here carry mouse names. Coverage ceases 4 residues before the CDR3 finishes, and the germline J gene fills in the end. The V and J genes are TRBV13-2 and TRBJ2-1, with 10 bases aligning to TRBD2. Per the germline V gene, CDR1 is NNHNN and CDR2 is SYGAGS (reference sequence). The length of the CDR3 is 16 residues. The V segment lost 0 bases and the J segment 3 bases; nucleotides outside the gene matches: 3. CDR3 in amino acids: CASGDAWGGAYAEQFF. CDR3 DNA, as far as it was read: TGTGCCAGCGGTGATGCCTGGGGGGGCGCCTATGCT.

This clone was recorded a few times. The gene symbols are mouse symbols. The CDR3 goes on 4 residues after the read ends, and that part is filled in from the germline J gene. V is TRBV1 and J is TRBJ2-5, with 8 nucleotides matching TRBD1. CDR3 length: 14 residues. Germline V gene lookup returns CDR1 NSQYPW and CDR2 LRSPGD (reference sequence). The CDR3 region is CTCSADGDRDTQYF. CDR3 DNA (partial): TGCACCTGCAGTGCAGATGGGGACAGGGAC.

This clone was detected only a few times. Germline and genes: mouse. The read is 4 residues too short to cover the CDR3 end, so that end is filled in from the germline J gene. The J gene is TRBJ1-2, the V gene TRBV16; D ambiguous. Germline assignment: CDR1 SGHSA and CDR2 FRNQAP. This CDR3 contains 12 residues. V was shortened by 3 bases and J by 1 base, with 3 bases between the two germline ends. The CDR3 reads CASSFGNSDYTF. CDR3 DNA (partial): TGTGCAAGCAGCTTTGGAAACTCC.

In this sample, this clone turned up many times. The genes and germline here are from mouse. Partial CDR3 DNA: TGTGCTAGCAGTACCGGGACAGGGGAT. It encodes CASSTGTGD. In full, the CDR3 is CASSTGTGDEQYF. V usage is TRBV17 and J usage is TRBJ2-7, with 10 bases matching TRBD1. The read gets to within 4 residues of the CDR3 end, and the germline J gene fills in the rest. CDR1 MNHDT and CDR2 YYDKIL come from the germline V gene. The CDR3 covers 13 residues.

In this sample, this clone turned up many times. Gene names refer to mouse genes. The CDR3 is cut off 4 residues early in the read; its end comes from the germline J gene. The chain links TRBV13-1 to TRBJ2-3, with D possibly TRBD2 on 7 matching bases. Per the germline V gene, CDR1 is NSHNY and CDR2 is SYGAGN. CDR3 length: 15 amino acids. Deletions cut 0 bases from V and 2 bases from J, with 10 bases between. CDR3 sequence reads: CASSDVGGLAETLYF. CDR3 bases read: TGTGCCAGCAGTGATGTTGGGGGGCTTGCAGAA.

As regards this clone: The gene names given are mouse names. The sequence runs out 4 residues before the end of the CDR3; the remainder is reconstructed from the germline J gene. The genes are TRBV1 and TRBJ2-5, with 7 bases matching TRBD2. CDR1 and CDR2 from the germline V gene are NSQYPW and LRSPGD (reference sequence). The CDR3 is 14 amino acids. Partial CDR3 DNA: TGCACCTGCAGTGCAGATTGGGGGGAGGAC. Protein: CTCSADWGED. The whole CDR3 sequence reads CTCSADWGEDTQYF.